This TCR beta chain derives from a study of blood T cells in healthy people across ages. The study, taken as a whole, reports: Age advanced and TCR beta diversity per million T cells fell, roughly linearly. Estimates based on one million T cells were treated as lower bounds.

This clonotype was picked up a small number of times. What it recognizes is unknown. Primers used in a second PCR of roughly 6 to 12 cycles were a sample-barcoded 5' primer and a J-beta primer mix. One entry per CDR3 protein, called by TCRdb with MiXCR from the 5' RACE reads. The sample carries 500,000 to 600,000 distinct CDR3 sequences, approximately 30% recorded once. The sequence was collected from a woman between 65 and 79 years old in good health. Sequencing input: blood.

The CDR3 region is CASSQGAGKQETQYF. CDR3 bases: TGTGCCAGCAGCCAAGGAGCGGGCAAGCAAGAGACCCAGTACTTC. The gene calls are TRBV3-1 and TRBJ2-5, with D possibly being TRBD2 (6 bases). The CDR3 covers 15 residues. Germline values: CDR1 LGHDT, CDR2 YNNKEL (reference sequence). Trimming removed 1 base at V and 2 bases at J, with 11 bases between.